The 25 T cell receptor beta chains listed next were all sequenced from one sample in a study of identical twins. TCRdb passed the 5' RACE reads through MiXCR, listing each CDR3 protein once. The top ten clones hold roughly 1.6% of a sample with nearly 900,000 distinct CDR3 sequences, more than 9% of them seen once. These sequences were also reported in another study, on yellow fever vaccine responses in identical twins.

Specimen: PBMCs. All receptors derive from a woman aged 18-35 years in good health.

This clonotype turned up a few times. The chain joins TRBV7-8 to TRBJ2-7; 8 nucleotides align to TRBD2. The CDR3 runs 15 residues. Germline V lookup: CDR1 SGHVS, CDR2 FQNEAQ. Trimming took 7 bases from V and 4 from J; bases not matched to a gene: 12. CDR3 sequence reads: CASTGLGREEYEQYF. The CDR3 bases are TGTGCCAGCACCGGCCTGGGGCGGGAGGAGTACGAGCAGTACTTC. Variable domain in full (rest from reference TRBV7-8 and TRBJ2-7): GAGVSQSPRYKVAKRGQDVALRCDPISGHVSLFWYQQALGQGPEFLTYFQNEAQLDKSGLPSDRFFAERPEGSVSTLKIQRTQQEDSAVYLCASTGLGREEYEQYFGPGTRLTVT.

This clonotype was detected ten times or more. The chain couples TRBV7-8 to TRBJ2-1, with D perhaps matching TRBD1 (5 bases). The CDR3 contains 14 residues. Germline-derived CDR1 and CDR2 are SGHVS and FQNEAQ. V lost 6 bases and J lost 3, with 12 bases in between. CDR3 region: CASRIHRFYNEQFF. The CDR3 DNA follows: TGTGCCAGCAGAATACACAGGTTCTACAATGAGCAGTTCTTC.

The V call is TRBV24-1, the J call TRBJ2-2, with a weak D call TRBD2 (6 bases). Germline loops: CDR1 KGHDR, CDR2 SFDVKD. The CDR3 runs to 15 residues. The ends were cut back, 3 bases at V and 5 bases at J, with 12 bases in the middle. CDR3 amino acids: CATSDAGLGTGELFF. As DNA, the CDR3 is TGTGCCACCAGTGATGCGGGGCTTGGAACCGGGGAGCTGTTTTTT.

The V call is TRBV7-3, the J call TRBJ2-3; the D gene is possibly TRBD1 (5 bases). V shed 5 bases and J shed 8 bases, with 20 bases lying between them. CDR3 length: 15 residues. The germline V gene encodes CDR1 SGHTA and CDR2 FQGTGA. The CDR3 is CASSQSGASGVTQYF. In nucleotides, the CDR3 is TGTGCCAGCAGCCAAAGTGGGGCTTCTGGGGTTACGCAGTATTTT. Full variable domain (rest looked up from reference TRBV7-3 and TRBJ2-3): GAGVSQTPSNKVTEKGKYVELRCDPISGHTALYWYRQSLGQGPEFLIYFQGTGAADDSGLPNDRFFAVRPEGSVSTLKIQRTERGDSAVYLCASSQSGASGVTQYFGPGTRLTVL.

The CDR3 region has the DNA TGTGCCAGCAGTCTCGGGACGGCCTCGGATGAGCAGTTCTTC. The encoded protein is CASSLGTASDEQFF. The chain joins TRBV11-2 to TRBJ2-1; either TRBD1 or TRBD2 may supply D (5 bases each). This CDR3 has 14 residues. Germline V gene lookup returns CDR1 SGHAT and CDR2 FQNNGV. The V gene lost 6 bases and the J gene lost 8 bases, with 17 bases spanning the gap.

This clonotype was counted between two and nine times. The chain combines TRBV7-2 with TRBJ2-3; perhaps TRBD2 as D (6 bases). Trimming cost V 6 bases and J 2 bases, with 15 bases left between them. Germline CDR1 and CDR2: SGHTA and FQGNSA. This CDR3 spans 15 amino acids. The CDR3 nucleotides are TGTGCCAGCAGGGCCTCGCGGGGCCTCACAGATACGCAGTATTTT. This encodes CASRASRGLTDTQYF.

This chain connects TRBV10-3 to TRBJ1-1; weak D call: TRBD1 (6 bases). Germline CDR1 is ENHRY and CDR2 is SYGVKD. V was cut by 2 bases and J by 1 base, with 8 bases left in between. This CDR3 comprises 14 residues. CDR3 in DNA: TGTGCCATCAGTGAGGACAGGTCGAACACTGAAGCTTTCTTT. The encoded protein is CAISEDRSNTEAFF.

Only a few counts were recorded for this clonotype. J is TRBJ2-3 and V is TRBV24-1, with 7 bases identical to TRBD2. The CDR3 has 17 residues. V shed 1 base, J shed 6 bases, and the junction held 12 bases outside the gene matches. Germline lookup yields CDR1 KGHDR and CDR2 SFDVKD. The CDR3 loop is CATSDLGSGSTRDTQYF. The CDR3 DNA follows: TGTGCCACCAGTGATTTAGGTAGCGGGTCTACCCGGGATACGCAGTATTTT.

This clonotype was counted many times. The chain has TRBV15 and TRBJ1-6; D is perhaps TRBD1 (5 bases). This CDR3 contains 15 residues. The V gene's germline CDR1 is LNHNV and CDR2 YYDKDF (reference sequence). V was cut by 6 bases and J by 4 bases, with 13 bases left in between. CDR3 in DNA: TGTGCCACCAGTGAGGGGAGTGGGTATAATTCACCCCTCCACTTT. Residues: CATSEGSGYNSPLHF.

This clonotype came up a few times. The V gene is TRBV29-1, the J gene TRBJ2-1, with TRBD2 matching over 8 bases. Germline trimming cut 5 bases from V and 1 base from J; bases unmatched to any gene: 4. This CDR3 has 14 residues. Germline CDR1 reads SQVTM; CDR2 reads ANQGSEA. This CDR3 is CSVLGGGSYNEQFF. The DNA of the CDR3 is TGCAGCGTTTTAGGCGGGGGGTCCTACAATGAGCAGTTCTTC.

This clonotype was seen at least ten times. The chain is built from TRBV12-3 or TRBV12-4 and TRBJ1-3; D unresolved. CDR3 length: 10 amino acids. V lost 10 bases, J lost 6 bases, and 7 bases lay in between. This CDR3 reads CATTSNTIYF. CDR3 nucleotide sequence: TGTGCCACCACTTCAAACACCATATATTTT.

This clonotype was observed once. The DNA of the CDR3 is TGTGCCAGCAGTCTACCCCCAGGGTCAGATACGCAGTATTTT. Translated: CASSLPPGSDTQYF. The J gene is TRBJ2-3, the V gene TRBV28; TRBD1 might be the D (5 bases). Trimming took off 5 bases at V and 4 bases at J, with 13 bases between the two ends. Germline CDR1 MDHEN, CDR2 SYDVKM. CDR3 length: 14 amino acids.

This clonotype occurred many times. The J gene is TRBJ2-1, the V gene TRBV12-3 or TRBV12-4; TRBD1 matches 9 bases. The CDR3 totals 14 residues. J gave up 13 bases and V 6 bases, and 13 bases lay outside the gene matches. As DNA, the CDR3 is TGTGCCAGCAGGCCGGGACAGGGCAAGCGTCGCCAGTTCTTC. It codes for CASRPGQGKRRQFF.

This clonotype was recorded many times. J is TRBJ2-3 and V is TRBV28; maybe TRBD1 (6 bases). CDR3 size: 14 residues. Trimming left V 1 base short and J 3 bases short, with 8 bases between. Germline V lookup: CDR1 MDHEN, CDR2 SYDVKM. CDR3 coding DNA: TGTGCCAGCAGTTTATCAGGGGTGACAGATACGCAGTATTTT. Amino acids: CASSLSGVTDTQYF.

In its sample, this clonotype was seen a few times. The chain is built from TRBV24-1 and TRBJ2-1; D ambiguous. The length of the CDR3 is 12 residues. Germline loops: CDR1 KGHDR, CDR2 SFDVKD. Trimming stripped 4 bases from V and 9 bases from J, with 9 bases between. The CDR3 reads CATSDMELEQFF. CDR3 in DNA: TGTGCCACCAGTGACATGGAACTTGAGCAGTTCTTC.

The chain links TRBV12-3 or TRBV12-4 to TRBJ2-5, with D perhaps TRBD1 (5 bases). This CDR3 region has 11 residues. With 4 bases removed from V and 11 bases from J, the gap between germline ends came to 11 bases. CDR3 region: CASSSRVGQYF. DNA of the CDR3: TGTGCCAGCAGTTCCAGGGTCGGGCAGTACTTC.

V gene TRBV3-1 combines with J gene TRBJ2-5, with D uncertain. From germline, CDR1 is LGHDT and CDR2 YNNKEL (reference sequence). There are 12 residues in the CDR3. The V and J ends lost 6 bases and 5 bases respectively, with 10 bases between them. In DNA form, the CDR3 reads TGTGCCAGCAGTCGGGTCGCGGAGACCCAGTACTTC. Translation gives CASSRVAETQYF.

This clonotype was observed at least ten times. The J gene is TRBJ1-5, the V gene TRBV7-9, with D unclear. This CDR3 has 14 amino acids. V lost 1 base, J lost 5 bases, and 9 bases lay in between. From germline, CDR1 is SEHNR and CDR2 FQNEAQ (reference sequence). This chain's CDR3 is CASSLETRDQPQHF. DNA of the CDR3: TGTGCCAGCAGCTTAGAGACGCGAGATCAGCCCCAGCATTTT.

In this sample, this clonotype turned up many times. The chain uses TRBV27 and TRBJ2-3; 9 positions match TRBD1. This CDR3 has 15 amino acids. Germline CDR1 and CDR2: MNHEY and SMNVEV (reference sequence). V lost 6 bases and J lost 2; bases outside the gene matches: 6. The CDR3 region is CASRYRGRVTDTQYF. The CDR3 DNA is TGTGCCAGCAGGTACAGGGGGCGCGTCACAGATACGCAGTATTTT.

V and J are TRBV6-2 or TRBV6-3 and TRBJ2-1; D not certain. Germline assignment: CDR1 MNHEY and CDR2 SVGEGT. The V end was cut by 0 bases, the J end by 5 bases, with 14 bases between. The CDR3 contains 16 residues. The CDR3 is CASSYSMARAHNEQFF. The DNA of the CDR3 is TGTGCCAGCAGTTACTCGATGGCTCGGGCACACAATGAGCAGTTCTTC.

The table lists this clonotype with a few counts. This chain links TRBV9 with TRBJ2-2; D perhaps matches TRBD2 (5 bases). V lost 3 bases, J lost 0 bases, and 12 bases lay in between. The CDR3 is made up of 16 amino acids. From germline, CDR1 is SGDLS and CDR2 YYNGEE. The CDR3 DNA reads as TGTGCCAGCAGCGCCCAACTAGTTGCGAACACCGGGGAGCTGTTTTTT. Translation: CASSAQLVANTGELFF.

V usage is TRBV28 and J usage is TRBJ2-7; 12 bases are shared with TRBD1. From germline, CDR1 is MDHEN and CDR2 SYDVKM. The CDR3 totals 17 residues. Trimming removed 5 bases from V and 3 bases from J; junction bases left unmatched: 11. This CDR3 reads CASSPPPGQGAHYEQYF. Written as DNA, the CDR3 is TGTGCCAGCAGTCCTCCCCCGGGACAGGGGGCTCACTACGAGCAGTACTTC.

This clonotype came up many times. V usage is TRBV9 and J usage is TRBJ2-1, with 8 bases fitting TRBD1. There are 13 residues in the CDR3. Germline CDR1 SGDLS, CDR2 YYNGEE. The V gene end was trimmed by 3 bases and the J gene end by 10 bases; junction bases not matched to a gene: 6. The CDR3 DNA reads as TGTGCCAGCAGCGCGACAGGGGAATGGGAGCAGTTCTTC. It is translated as CASSATGEWEQFF.

The genes are TRBV25-1 and TRBJ2-3, with 13 positions matching TRBD2. From germline, CDR1 is MGHDK and CDR2 SYGVNS. The CDR3 loop spans 21 amino acids. J was trimmed by 3 bases and V by 4 bases; bases with no gene match: 19. The CDR3 DNA reads TGTGCCAGCAGTGCTATGCCCGGGACTAGCGGGATGTCATCATTGACAGATACGCAGTATTTT. Its protein is CASSAMPGTSGMSSLTDTQYF.

V and J are TRBV5-1 and TRBJ2-5; 10 positions match TRBD1. V was pared by 5 bases and J by 1 base, with 8 bases of the junction left unmatched. Germline CDR1 SGHRS, CDR2 YFSETQ. The CDR3 contains 16 residues. CDR3 amino acids: CASRVFGTGVQETQYF. In DNA form, the CDR3 reads TGCGCCAGCAGAGTTTTCGGGACAGGGGTCCAAGAGACCCAGTACTTC.